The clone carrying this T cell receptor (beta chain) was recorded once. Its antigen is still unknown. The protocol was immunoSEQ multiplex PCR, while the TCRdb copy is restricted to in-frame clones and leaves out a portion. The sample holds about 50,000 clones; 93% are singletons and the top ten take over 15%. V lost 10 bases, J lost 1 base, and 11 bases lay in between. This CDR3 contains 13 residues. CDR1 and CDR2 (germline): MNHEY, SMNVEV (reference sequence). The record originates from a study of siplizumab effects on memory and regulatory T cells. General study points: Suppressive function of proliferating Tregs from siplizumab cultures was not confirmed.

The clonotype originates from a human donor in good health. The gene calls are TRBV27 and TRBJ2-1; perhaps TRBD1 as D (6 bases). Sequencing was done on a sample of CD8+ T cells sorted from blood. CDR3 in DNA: TGTGCCACCTCGAGGGGGTCCTACAATGAGCAGTTCTTC. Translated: CATSRGSYNEQFF.